One sample yielded the 23 T cell receptor beta chains listed below, sequenced in a study of T cell responses to AZD1222 COVID-19 vaccine. Sequencing was performed with immunoSEQ multiplex PCR; in TCRdb, only in-frame clones are kept and a portion is missing. The data contain tens of thousands of clones, roughly nine tenths of them seen just once; the ten biggest clones take up 2.5%. The sequencing here drew on peripheral blood, taken 28 days after the second AZD1222 dose. All receptors derive from an adult who received the AZD1222 COVID-19 vaccine.

The chain recombines TRBV5-1 with TRBJ2-1; D possibly matches TRBD1 or TRBD2 (5 bases each). The CDR3 runs 14 residues. Germline CDR1 and CDR2: SGHRS and YFSETQ. Deletions cut 0 bases from V and 5 bases from J, with 9 bases between. The DNA for the CDR3 is TGCGCCAGCAGCTTGGGGGACGATCACAATGAGCAGTTCTTC. It translates to CASSLGDDHNEQFF.

The rearrangement links TRBV4-1 to TRBJ2-7; 10 positions match TRBD1. There are 18 residues in the CDR3. The germline gives CDR1 MGHRA, CDR2 YSYEKL. With 0 bases clipped from V and 0 bases from J, the junction kept 8 bases outside the gene matches. The CDR3 region is CASSQERGTGDSSYEQYF. CDR3 nucleotide sequence: TGCGCCAGCAGCCAAGAGCGGGGGACAGGGGATAGCTCCTACGAGCAGTACTTC.

The chain links TRBV27 to TRBJ2-5, with D possibly being TRBD1 (6 bases). This CDR3 has 16 residues. Germline V gene sequence: CDR1 MNHEY, CDR2 SMNVEV (reference sequence). The V end was cut by 3 bases, the J end by 1 base, with 15 bases between. Written as DNA, the CDR3 is TGTGCCAGCAGTTTCCACCTCGGGACATTCCAAGAGACCCAGTACTTC. Translating gives CASSFHLGTFQETQYF.

The J gene is TRBJ1-1, the V gene TRBV7-8; 10 bases are shared with TRBD1. The CDR3 runs to 14 residues. Germline V gene data show CDR1 as SGHVS and CDR2 as FQNEAQ. V lost 1 base, J lost 8 bases, and 4 bases stayed unmatched. The DNA for the CDR3 is TGTGCCAGCAGCTTAGTGACAGGGGGCGAGGAAGCTTTCTTT. This sequence encodes CASSLVTGGEEAFF.

The V gene is TRBV6-1, the J gene TRBJ1-1; possibly TRBD1 for D (5 bases). The CDR3 is 12 residues long. The germline V gene has CDR1 MNHNS and CDR2 SASEGT. The germline V and J ends were trimmed by 7 bases and 3 bases, with 9 bases remaining between them. The CDR3 DNA reads as TGTGCCAGCATCAGGGCTGACACTGAAGCTTTCTTT. This encodes CASIRADTEAFF.

J is TRBJ1-4 and V is TRBV7-9, with a weak D call TRBD1 (5 bases). The CDR3 sequence is 14 residues long. Germline V gives CDR1 SEHNR, CDR2 FQNEAQ (reference sequence). Trimming stripped 1 base from V and 7 bases from J, with 10 bases between. The CDR3 spells CASSLVGATEKLFF. DNA of the CDR3: TGTGCCAGCAGCTTAGTAGGGGCCACTGAAAAACTGTTTTTT.

This rearrangement joins TRBV6-6 to TRBJ2-2, with D tentatively TRBD1 (5 bases). With 6 bases removed from V and 6 bases from J, the gap between germline ends came to 14 bases. Germline V gene data show CDR1 as MNHNY and CDR2 as SVGAGI (reference sequence). The CDR3 covers 14 residues. The CDR3 spells CASRRQRQAGELFF. The CDR3 DNA is TGTGCCAGCAGGAGACAGCGCCAAGCCGGGGAGCTGTTTTTT.

This chain uses TRBV2 with TRBJ1-1; no definite D call. Trimming pared 6 bases from V and 0 bases from J, leaving 11 bases between. Germline V gives CDR1 SNHLY, CDR2 FYNNEI. The CDR3 covers 14 residues. As DNA, the CDR3 is TGTGCCAGCAGGACGGATCCTATGAACACTGAAGCTTTCTTT. Encoded protein: CASRTDPMNTEAFF.

V and J are TRBV9 and TRBJ2-3; 10 nucleotides agree with TRBD2. Trimming at V came to 5 bases and at J to 6 bases, leaving 9 bases not matched to a gene. The CDR3 totals 15 residues. Per the germline V gene, CDR1 is SGDLS and CDR2 is YYNGEE. DNA for the CDR3: TGTGCCAGCAGTTTTCAAGCGGGGGGGTACGATACGCAGTATTTT. It specifies CASSFQAGGYDTQYF.

The gene calls are TRBV4-3 and TRBJ2-2; D is uncertain. The CDR3 runs 13 residues. The germline V gene has CDR1 LGHNA and CDR2 YSLEER. Trimming removed 0 bases from V and 5 bases from J, with 4 bases in between. This CDR3 is CASSQERTGELFF. DNA of the CDR3: TGCGCCAGCAGCCAAGAACGAACCGGGGAGCTGTTTTTT.

V and J are TRBV2 and TRBJ1-5; D might be TRBD1 (5 bases). The CDR3 consists of 12 residues. V lost 6 bases and J 10 bases, leaving 13 bases between the germline ends. Germline V CDR1 and CDR2: SNHLY, FYNNEI. The CDR3 DNA follows: TGTGCCAGCAGGAGGGGAATCAGCCCCCAGCATTTT. Encoded protein: CASRRGISPQHF. Drawing the rest from reference TRBV2 and TRBJ1-5, the complete variable domain is EPEVTQTPSHQVTQMGQEVILRCVPISNHLYFYWYRQILGQKVEFLVSFYNNEISEKSEIFDDQFSVERPDGSNFTLKIRSTKLEDSAMYFCASRRGISPQHFGDGTRLSIL.

This clone was counted a single time. The chain links TRBV19 to TRBJ1-6, with 7 bases that match TRBD1. The germline gives CDR1 LNHDA, CDR2 SQIVND (reference sequence). V was pared by 6 bases and J by 5 bases, with 7 bases of the junction left unmatched. The CDR3 totals 15 residues. CDR3 protein: CASRKIDRDNSPLHF. For the CDR3, the DNA is TGTGCCAGTAGGAAGATCGACAGGGATAATTCACCCCTCCACTTT.

The chain joins TRBV6-6 to TRBJ2-7; D is uncertain. Per the germline V gene, CDR1 is MNHNY and CDR2 is SVGAGI (reference sequence). CDR3 length equals 12 residues. Trimming shortened V by 7 bases and J by 6 bases, and 13 bases separated the two germline ends. The CDR3 sequence: CASTHVYGEQYF. The CDR3 nucleotides are TGTGCCAGCACTCATGTCTACGGCGAGCAGTACTTC.

This clone was counted only a few times. The chain carries TRBV3-1 (or the pseudogene TRBV3-2) and TRBJ1-4, with 9 bases fitting TRBD1. The germline V gene has CDR1 LGHDT and CDR2 YNNKEL (reference sequence). V lost 4 bases to trimming and J lost 8 bases; unmatched junction nucleotides: 11. The CDR3 is 16 amino acids. The CDR3 loop is CASSPSPGTGSEKLFF. In DNA form, the CDR3 reads TGTGCCAGCAGCCCGTCACCCGGGACAGGGAGCGAAAAACTGTTTTTT.

This chain connects TRBV4-2 to TRBJ1-4; TRBD1 might be the D (5 bases). Trimming shortened V by 8 bases and J by 3 bases, and 13 bases separated the two germline ends. Germline V gives CDR1 LGHNA, CDR2 YNFKEQ. This CDR3 is built from 14 residues. DNA for the CDR3: TGTGCCAGCCGCCGGGGACGGTCTAATGAAAAACTGTTTTTT. Encoded protein: CASRRGRSNEKLFF.

The CDR3 coding sequence is TGTGCCTGGAGTGTTAGCAGGGTATCTGCTGAAGCTTTCTTT. Its protein is CAWSVSRVSAEAFF. The chain employs TRBV30 and TRBJ1-1, with a tentative D call TRBD1 (5 bases). V lost 0 bases and J 6 bases, leaving 14 bases between the germline ends. This CDR3 is built from 14 residues. CDR1 and CDR2 (germline): GTSNPN, SVGIG (reference sequence).

V usage is TRBV7-2 and J usage is TRBJ2-7, with 9 bases that match TRBD1. Looked up from germline, CDR1 is SGHTA and CDR2 is FQGNSA. The trim removed 1 base at V and 6 bases at J, leaving 4 bases unmatched. The CDR3 runs 14 residues. Here the CDR3 reads CASSLDTGGREQYF. In DNA, the CDR3 is TGTGCCAGCAGCTTAGACACAGGGGGCCGCGAGCAGTACTTC.

The rearrangement joins TRBV7-9 to TRBJ1-4; D unresolved. Germline V lookup: CDR1 SEHNR, CDR2 FQNEAQ (reference sequence). The CDR3 loop spans 15 amino acids. V was cut by 5 bases and J by 0 bases, with 10 bases left in between. CDR3 sequence: CASSLPASTNEKLFF. CDR3 coding DNA: TGTGCCAGCAGCCTCCCGGCCTCAACTAATGAAAAACTGTTTTTT.

The V call is TRBV30, the J call TRBJ1-1, with 8 positions matching TRBD1. Trimming took 4 bases from V and 0 from J; bases not matched to a gene: 10. The CDR3 runs 16 residues. CDR1 and CDR2 (germline): GTSNPN, SVGIG (reference sequence). The CDR3 loop reads CAWTPGQGLLNTEAFF. The DNA for the CDR3 is TGTGCCTGGACCCCCGGACAGGGACTACTGAACACTGAAGCTTTCTTT.

The chain links TRBV19 to TRBJ1-2; D is undetermined. CDR1 and CDR2 (germline): LNHDA, SQIVND (reference sequence). The CDR3 is 14 residues long. Trimming shortened V by 1 base and J by 3 bases, and 9 bases separated the two germline ends. CDR3 sequence reads: CASSIAGSYYGYTF. DNA for the CDR3: TGTGCCAGTAGTATAGCAGGATCCTACTATGGCTACACCTTC.

The chain couples TRBV2 to TRBJ1-1, with D tentatively TRBD1 (6 bases). Germline CDR1 reads SNHLY; CDR2 reads FYNNEI. CDR3 length: 14 residues. The V end was cut by 6 bases, the J end by 1 base, with 12 bases between. Here the CDR3 DNA reads TGTGCCAGCAGGCTTAGACAGGCGAACACTGAAGCTTTCTTT. It codes for CASRLRQANTEAFF.

This chain uses TRBV19 with TRBJ1-2; TRBD1 agrees at 9 bases. The CDR3 has 13 residues. V dropped 11 bases and J dropped 0; count of bases not matched to a gene: 4. Germline assignment: CDR1 LNHDA and CDR2 SQIVND (reference sequence). CDR3 sequence: CAGYRGPNYGYTF. In DNA, the CDR3 is TGTGCCGGTTACAGGGGGCCTAACTATGGCTACACCTTC.

J is TRBJ2-5 and V is TRBV2; D perhaps matches TRBD1 (6 bases). The CDR3 is made up of 14 amino acids. Trimming left V 4 bases short and J 3 bases short, with 12 bases between. CDR1 and CDR2 from the germline V gene are SNHLY and FYNNEI. This CDR3 reads CASSALQGEETQYF. Here the CDR3 DNA reads TGTGCCAGCAGTGCCTTACAGGGAGAAGAGACCCAGTACTTC.